This T cell receptor beta chain is from a study of CD8 T cells in Susac syndrome. Overall study context: When blood was drawn, the patients with Susac syndrome were therapy-naive, on corticosteroids, or on intravenous immunoglobulin alone. Study-wide results and caveats: In total CD8+ repertoires, more than 15 Susac-specific public clones were found, and five or six in CD8+ TEMRA repertoires.

As regards this clonotype: What it binds is not known.

RNA, at about 0.5 to 1 ug, was reverse transcribed with random hexamers. TCRdb reprocessed the immunoSEQ multiplex PCR reads via MiXCR and lists one record per CDR3 protein. The repertoire includes approximately 190,000 distinct CDR3 sequences, approximately 95% of them detected once, and around 0.16% sits in the top ten. V lost 3 bases and J 2 bases, leaving 7 bases between the germline ends. The CDR3 is 13 amino acids. The sample taken for sequencing was CD8+ T cells from PBMCs. The chain couples TRBV12-3 or TRBV12-4 to TRBJ1-2; no reliable D call. This TCR was sampled from a human donor with Susac syndrome. The CDR3: CASSLSKNYGYTF. In DNA form, the CDR3 reads TGTGCCAGCAGTTTGTCCAAGAACTATGGCTACACCTTC.